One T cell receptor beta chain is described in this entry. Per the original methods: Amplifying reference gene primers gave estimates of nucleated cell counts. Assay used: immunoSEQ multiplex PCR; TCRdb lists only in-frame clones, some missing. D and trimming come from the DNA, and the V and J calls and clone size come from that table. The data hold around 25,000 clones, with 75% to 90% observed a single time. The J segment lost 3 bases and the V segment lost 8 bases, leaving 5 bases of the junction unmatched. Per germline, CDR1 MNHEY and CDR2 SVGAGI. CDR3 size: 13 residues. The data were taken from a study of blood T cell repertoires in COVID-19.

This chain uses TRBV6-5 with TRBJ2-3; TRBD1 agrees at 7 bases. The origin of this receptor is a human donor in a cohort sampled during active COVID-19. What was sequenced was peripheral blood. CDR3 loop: CASLYRGTDTQYF. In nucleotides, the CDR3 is TGTGCCAGCCTTTACAGGGGTACAGATACGCAGTATTTT.